This TCR beta chain was recorded in a study of sequential checkpoint blockade in melanoma. About the study: Patients were randomized 1:1 to nivolumab-then-ipilimumab or ipilimumab-then-nivolumab first-line. After both sequences, patients received maintenance nivolumab.

Treatment of the sample: randomized to nivolumab then ipilimumab (arm A) or the reverse (arm B). Patients had received no earlier DNA-damaging chemotherapy. This CDR3 has 13 residues. V gave up 0 bases and J gave up 7 bases, with 10 bases separating them. From germline, CDR1 is GTSNPN and CDR2 SVGIG (reference sequence). The data were produced by immunoSEQ multiplex PCR, yet TCRdb's version contains in-frame clones alone and is incomplete. The profile shows 17,000 or so clones, roughly three quarters of them singletons. Sequencing was performed on CD8+ T cells sorted from blood (inferred from file names), taken from a patient given nivolumab and ipilimumab in sequence. The chain couples TRBV30 to TRBJ2-4, with D tentatively TRBD1 (6 bases). The TCR sequence derives from a human donor with melanoma. In nucleotides, the CDR3 is TGTGCCTGGAGTGTGGGGGCTGGGAACATTCAGTACTTC. This encodes CAWSVGAGNIQYF.